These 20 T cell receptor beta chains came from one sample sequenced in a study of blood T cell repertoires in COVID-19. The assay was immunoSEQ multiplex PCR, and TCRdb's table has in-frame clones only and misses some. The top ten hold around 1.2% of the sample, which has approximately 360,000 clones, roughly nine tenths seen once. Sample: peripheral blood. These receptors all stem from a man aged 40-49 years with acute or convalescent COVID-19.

Here the CDR3 DNA reads TGTGCCAGCCAGACAGGGCGAACCAATCAGCCCCAGCATTTT. Its translation: CASQTGRTNQPQHF. The chain combines TRBV10-3 with TRBJ1-5; 7 bases match TRBD1. CDR3 length equals 14 residues. The trim removed 10 bases at V and 3 bases at J, leaving 9 bases unmatched. From germline, CDR1 is ENHRY and CDR2 SYGVKD.

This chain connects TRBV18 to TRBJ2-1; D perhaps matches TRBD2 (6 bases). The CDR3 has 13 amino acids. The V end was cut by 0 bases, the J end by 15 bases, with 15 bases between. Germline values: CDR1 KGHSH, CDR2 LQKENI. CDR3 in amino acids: CASSPPLSVGGFF. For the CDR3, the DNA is TGTGCCAGCTCACCACCGTTGTCAGTCGGGGGGTTCTTC. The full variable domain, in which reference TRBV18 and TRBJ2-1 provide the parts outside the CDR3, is NAGVMQNPRHLVRRRGQEARLRCSPMKGHSHVYWYRQLPEEGLKFMVYLQKENIIDESGMPKERFSAEFPKEGPSILRIQQVVRGDSAAYFCASSPPLSVGGFFGPGTRLTVL.

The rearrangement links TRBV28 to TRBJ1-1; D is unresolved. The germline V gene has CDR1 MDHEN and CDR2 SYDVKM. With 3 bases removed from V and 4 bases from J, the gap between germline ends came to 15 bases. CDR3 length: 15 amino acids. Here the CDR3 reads CASSLLSLRFTEAFF. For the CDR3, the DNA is TGTGCCAGCAGTTTGCTGTCTCTGCGATTCACTGAAGCTTTCTTT.

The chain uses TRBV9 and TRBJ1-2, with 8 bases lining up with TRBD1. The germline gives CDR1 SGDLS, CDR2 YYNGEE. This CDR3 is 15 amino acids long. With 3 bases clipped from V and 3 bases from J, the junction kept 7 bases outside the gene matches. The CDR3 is CASSAGETGDYGYTF. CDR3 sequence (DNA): TGTGCCAGCAGCGCCGGCGAGACAGGGGACTATGGCTACACCTTC.

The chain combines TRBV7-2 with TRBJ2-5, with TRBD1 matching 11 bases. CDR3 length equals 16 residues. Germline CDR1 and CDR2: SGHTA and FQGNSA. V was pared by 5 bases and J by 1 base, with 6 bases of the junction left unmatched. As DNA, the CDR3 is TGTGCCAGCAGCCCCCTCGGGACAGGGGGCCAAGAGACCCAGTACTTC. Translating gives CASSPLGTGGQETQYF.

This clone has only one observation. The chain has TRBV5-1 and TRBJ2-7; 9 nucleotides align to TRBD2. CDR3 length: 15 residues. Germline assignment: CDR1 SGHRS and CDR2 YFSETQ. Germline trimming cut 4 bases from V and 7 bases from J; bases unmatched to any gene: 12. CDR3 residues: CASSGPGLAGGEQYF. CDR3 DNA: TGCGCCAGCAGCGGCCCGGGACTAGCCGGAGGAGAGCAGTACTTC. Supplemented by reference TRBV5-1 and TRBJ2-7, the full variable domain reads KAGVTQTPRYLIKTRGQQVTLSCSPISGHRSVSWYQQTPGQGLQFLFEYFSETQRNKGNFPGRFSGRQFSNSRSEMNVSTLELGDSALYLCASSGPGLAGGEQYFGPGTRLTVT.

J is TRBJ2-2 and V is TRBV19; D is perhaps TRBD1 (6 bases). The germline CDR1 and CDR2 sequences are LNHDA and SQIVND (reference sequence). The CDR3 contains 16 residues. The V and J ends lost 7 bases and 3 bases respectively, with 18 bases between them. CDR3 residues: CASTTTWDKDTGELFF. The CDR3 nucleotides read TGTGCCAGTACCACGACCTGGGACAAAGACACCGGGGAGCTGTTTTTT.

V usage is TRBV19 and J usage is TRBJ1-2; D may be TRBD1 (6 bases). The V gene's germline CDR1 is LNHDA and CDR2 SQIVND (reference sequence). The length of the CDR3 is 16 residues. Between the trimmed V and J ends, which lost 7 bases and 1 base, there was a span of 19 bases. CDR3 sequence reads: CASTTRPGHFNYGYTF. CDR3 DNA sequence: TGTGCCAGTACCACTAGACCGGGACATTTTAACTATGGCTACACCTTC.

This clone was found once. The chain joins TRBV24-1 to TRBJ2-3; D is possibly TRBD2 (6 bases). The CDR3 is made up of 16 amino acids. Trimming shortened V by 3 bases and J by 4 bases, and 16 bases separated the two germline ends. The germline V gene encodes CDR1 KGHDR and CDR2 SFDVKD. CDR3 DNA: TGTGCCACCAGTGATCCAACCTTGGGGGGACCAGATACGCAGTATTTT. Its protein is CATSDPTLGGPDTQYF.

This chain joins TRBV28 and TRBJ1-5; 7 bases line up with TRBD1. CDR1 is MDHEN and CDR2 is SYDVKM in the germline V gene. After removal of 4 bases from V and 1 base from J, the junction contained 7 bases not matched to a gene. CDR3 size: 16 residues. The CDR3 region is CASSWGRGLSNQPQHF. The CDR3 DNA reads TGTGCCAGCAGTTGGGGAAGGGGGCTGAGCAATCAGCCCCAGCATTTT.

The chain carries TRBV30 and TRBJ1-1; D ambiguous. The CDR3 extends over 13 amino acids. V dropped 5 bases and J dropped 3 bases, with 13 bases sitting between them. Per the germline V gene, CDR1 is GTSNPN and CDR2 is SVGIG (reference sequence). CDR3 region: CAWSYGVDTEAFF. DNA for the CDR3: TGTGCCTGGTCCTACGGGGTAGACACTGAAGCTTTCTTT.

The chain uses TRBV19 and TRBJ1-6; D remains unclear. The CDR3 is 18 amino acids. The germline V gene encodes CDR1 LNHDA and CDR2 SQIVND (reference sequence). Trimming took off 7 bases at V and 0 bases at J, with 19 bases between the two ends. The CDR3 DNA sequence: TGTGCCAGTACCTCACGTCCCGCAGACAACTCCTATAATTCACCCCTCCACTTT. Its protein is CASTSRPADNSYNSPLHF.

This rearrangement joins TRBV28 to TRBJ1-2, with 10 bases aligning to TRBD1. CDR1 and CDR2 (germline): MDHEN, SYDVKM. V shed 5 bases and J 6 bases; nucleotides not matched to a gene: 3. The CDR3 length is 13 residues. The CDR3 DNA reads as TGTGCCAGCAGTGTTGGGACAGGGGATGGCTACACCTTC. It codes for CASSVGTGDGYTF.

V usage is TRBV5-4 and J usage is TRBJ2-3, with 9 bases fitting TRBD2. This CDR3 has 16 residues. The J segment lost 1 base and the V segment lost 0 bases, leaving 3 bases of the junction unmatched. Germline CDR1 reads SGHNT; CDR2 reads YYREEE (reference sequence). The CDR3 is CASSLELAGGTDTQYF. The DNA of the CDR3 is TGTGCCAGCAGCTTGGAGTTAGCGGGAGGCACAGATACGCAGTATTTT.

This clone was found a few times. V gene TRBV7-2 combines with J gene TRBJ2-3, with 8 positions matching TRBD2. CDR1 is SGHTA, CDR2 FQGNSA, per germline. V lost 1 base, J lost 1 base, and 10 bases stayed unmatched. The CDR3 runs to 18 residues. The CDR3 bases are TGTGCCAGCAGCTTAGACGGACTAGCTATCTCTGGCACAGATACGCAGTATTTT. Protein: CASSLDGLAISGTDTQYF.

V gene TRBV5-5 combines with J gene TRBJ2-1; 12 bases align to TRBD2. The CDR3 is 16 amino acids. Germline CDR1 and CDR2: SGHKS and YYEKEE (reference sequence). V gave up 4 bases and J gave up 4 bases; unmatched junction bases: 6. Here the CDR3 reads CASSGRLAGAYNEQFF. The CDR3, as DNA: TGTGCCAGCAGCGGCCGACTAGCGGGGGCGTACAATGAGCAGTTCTTC.

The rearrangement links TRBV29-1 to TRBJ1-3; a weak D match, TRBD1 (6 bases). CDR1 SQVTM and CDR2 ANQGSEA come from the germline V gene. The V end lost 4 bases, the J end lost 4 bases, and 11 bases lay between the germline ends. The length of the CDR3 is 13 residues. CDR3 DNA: TGCAGCGTTGCCTTGACAGGCGGAAACACCATATATTTT. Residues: CSVALTGGNTIYF.

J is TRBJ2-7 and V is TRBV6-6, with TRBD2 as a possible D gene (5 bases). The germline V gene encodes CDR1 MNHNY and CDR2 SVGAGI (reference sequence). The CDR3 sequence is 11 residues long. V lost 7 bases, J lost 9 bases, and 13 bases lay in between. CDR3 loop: CASTLGEGQYF. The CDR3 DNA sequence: TGTGCCAGCACCCTGGGAGAGGGGCAGTACTTC.

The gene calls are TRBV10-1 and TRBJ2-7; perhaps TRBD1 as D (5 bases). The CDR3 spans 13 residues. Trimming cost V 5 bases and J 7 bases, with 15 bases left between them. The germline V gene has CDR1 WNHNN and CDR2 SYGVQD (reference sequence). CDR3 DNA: TGCGCCAGCAGTTTGGACAAGGTTAAGGAGCAGTACTTC. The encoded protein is CASSLDKVKEQYF.

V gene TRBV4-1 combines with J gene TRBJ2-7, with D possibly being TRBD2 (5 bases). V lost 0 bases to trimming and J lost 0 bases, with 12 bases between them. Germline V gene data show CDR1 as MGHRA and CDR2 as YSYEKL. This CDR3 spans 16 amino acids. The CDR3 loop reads CASSQDHPGDSYEQYF. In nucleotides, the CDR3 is TGCGCCAGCAGCCAAGATCACCCCGGGGACTCCTACGAGCAGTACTTC.